The following is a T cell receptor (beta chain) sequence with its context. Irradiated stimulators labeled with violet dye, about 200,000 in number, were plated with about 200,000 CFSE-labeled responders. TCRdb keeps only in-frame clones here, not all; method: immunoSEQ multiplex PCR. The repertoire holds about 20,000 clones, with over 35% as singletons. The V gene end was trimmed by 0 bases and the J gene end by 5 bases; junction bases not matched to a gene: 5. The CDR3 runs to 15 residues. Germline V gene data show CDR1 as SGHNT and CDR2 as YYREEE (reference sequence). These data are taken from a study of graft-versus-host responses after intestinal transplantation.

This sequence was found in a human patient who received an intestinal transplant. Sequenced here: alloreactive CD4+ T cells from a mixed lymphocyte reaction culture, sampled before intestinal transplant. As for subset: CFSE-low proliferating T cells sorted from approximately six-day pre-transplant mixed lymphocyte reaction (GvH or HvG direction). The chain carries TRBV5-4 and TRBJ2-5; the match to TRBD2 covers 9 bases. Here the CDR3 reads CASSLEWTSAETQYF. The CDR3 DNA reads as TGTGCCAGCAGCTTGGAGTGGACTAGCGCTGAGACCCAGTACTTC.